This record covers a single T cell receptor (beta chain). Its specificity is not known. This sample was included in a study of cytomegalovirus exposure and HLA in healthy donors. Notes on the study in general: Only CMV serostatus was available as immune exposure information. In a later analysis, common viral pathogens appeared linked to several of the most significant clusters. Earlier findings revealed that most TCR beta V segments proved productive either about 90% or about 30% of the time. A highly shared variant cluster was judged a likely technical artifact.

The CDR3 sequence is 13 residues long. Germline V CDR1 and CDR2: SGHVS, FNYEAQ. The ends were cut back, 5 bases at V and 2 bases at J, with 6 bases in the middle. This PCR relied on a set of 60 Vbeta primers and 13 Jbeta primers. Assay: immunoSEQ multiplex PCR; the TCRdb copy retains only in-frame clones and omits some. In the table there are 150,000 to 200,000 clones, 65% to 70% of which are singletons. The chain links TRBV7-6 to TRBJ2-2; D may be TRBD2 (5 bases). This receptor was obtained from a man aged 25-45 years in good health and CMV-seropositive. Sequencing was performed on PBMCs. The CDR3 here is CASSRGNTGELFF. CDR3 in DNA: TGTGCCAGCAGCCGGGGAAACACCGGGGAGCTGTTTTTT.